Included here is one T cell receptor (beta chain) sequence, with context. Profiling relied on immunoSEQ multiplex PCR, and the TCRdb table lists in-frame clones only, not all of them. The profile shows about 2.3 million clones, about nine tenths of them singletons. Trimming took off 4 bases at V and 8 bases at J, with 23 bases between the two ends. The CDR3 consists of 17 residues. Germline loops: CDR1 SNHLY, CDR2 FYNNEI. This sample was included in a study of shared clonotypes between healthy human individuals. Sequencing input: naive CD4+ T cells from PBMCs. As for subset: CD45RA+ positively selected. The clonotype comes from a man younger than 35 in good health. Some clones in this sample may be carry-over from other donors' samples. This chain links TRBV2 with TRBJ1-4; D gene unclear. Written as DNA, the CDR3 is TGTGCCAGCAGTGTAAATGGTGGGAGGGAGGGCCAGGAAAAACTGTTTTTT. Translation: CASSVNGGREGQEKLFF.